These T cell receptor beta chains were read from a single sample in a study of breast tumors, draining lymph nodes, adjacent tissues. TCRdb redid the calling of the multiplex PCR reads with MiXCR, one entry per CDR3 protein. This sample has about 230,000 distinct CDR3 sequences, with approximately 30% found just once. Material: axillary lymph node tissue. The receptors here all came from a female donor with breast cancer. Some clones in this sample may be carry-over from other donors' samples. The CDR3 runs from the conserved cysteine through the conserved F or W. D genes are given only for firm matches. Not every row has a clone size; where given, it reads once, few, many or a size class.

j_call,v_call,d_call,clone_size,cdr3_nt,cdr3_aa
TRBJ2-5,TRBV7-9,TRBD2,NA,TGTGCCAGCAGCGCCAGCGGGAAGCAAGAGACCCAGTACTTC,CASSASGKQETQYF
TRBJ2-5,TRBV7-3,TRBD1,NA,TGTGCCAGCAGACCTCCGACAGGGGGCTGGTTGGAGACCCAGTACTTC,CASRPPTGGWLETQYF
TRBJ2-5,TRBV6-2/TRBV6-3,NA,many,TGTGCCAGCGGAGACCTACCAGAGACCCAGTACTTC,CASGDLPETQYF
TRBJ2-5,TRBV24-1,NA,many,TGTGCCACCAGTGATCAAGAAGGGGGTTCAGAGACCCAGTACTTC,CATSDQEGGSETQYF
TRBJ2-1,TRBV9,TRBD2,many,TGTGCCAGCAGCGTTGTAGCGGGAGGGCCAGGGGAGCAGTTCTTC,CASSVVAGGPGEQFF
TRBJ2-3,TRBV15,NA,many,TGTGCCACCAGCAGTCTCCGGGATCCCTGGGATACGCAGTATTTT,CATSSLRDPWDTQYF
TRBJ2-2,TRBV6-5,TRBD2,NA,TGTGCCAGCAGTCACCGGGCTAGCGGGAGGAGAACCGGGGAGCTGTTTTTT,CASSHRASGRRTGELFF
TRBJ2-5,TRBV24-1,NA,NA,TGTGCCACCAGTGACTCAGGGGACCTTTATCAGCCCCAGTACTTT,CATSDSGDLYQPQYF
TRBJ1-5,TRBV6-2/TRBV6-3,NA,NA,TGTGCCAGCAGTCACTCGATCCGGGACGGGGGGTATCGGAGCAATCAGCCCCAGCATTTT,CASSHSIRDGGYRSNQPQHF
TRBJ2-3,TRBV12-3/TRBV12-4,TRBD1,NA,TGTGCCAGCAGTTTAGGGCGGCGACAGGGGTTCGATACGCAGTATTTT,CASSLGRRQGFDTQYF
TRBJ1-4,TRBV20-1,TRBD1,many,TGCAGTGCTAGCGGGACAGCTAATGAAAAACTGTTTTTT,CSASGTANEKLFF
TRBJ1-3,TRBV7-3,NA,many,TGTGCCAGCAGCTTAACTGTCGATAACACCATATATTTT,CASSLTVDNTIYF
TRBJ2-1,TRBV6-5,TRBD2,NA,TGTGCCAGCAGTCCCGCACTAGCGGGAGCGGGCAATGAGCAGTTCTTC,CASSPALAGAGNEQFF
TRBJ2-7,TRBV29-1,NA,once,TGCAGCGTTGATGGGGCAGTCTACGAGCAGTACTTC,CSVDGAVYEQYF
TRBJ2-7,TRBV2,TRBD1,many,TGTGCCAGCAGGATTACAGGGGGGTACGAGCAGTACTTC,CASRITGGYEQYF
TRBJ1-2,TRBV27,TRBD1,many,TGTGCCAGCAGTCCTGGGACAGGGGGGTTCTATGGCTACACCTTC,CASSPGTGGFYGYTF
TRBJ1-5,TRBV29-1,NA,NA,TGCAGCCCCGCGGGGGAGGTTAATCAGCCCCAGCATTTT,CSPAGEVNQPQHF
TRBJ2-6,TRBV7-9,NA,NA,TGTGCCAGCAGCCCAGCAACCCCTGGGACAAGGCCTCTTGGGGCCAACGTCCTGACTTTC,CASSPATPGTRPLGANVLTF
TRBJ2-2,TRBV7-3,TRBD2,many,TGTGCCAGCAGCCCGACTAGCGGGAGGGCCGGGGAGCTGTTTTTT,CASSPTSGRAGELFF
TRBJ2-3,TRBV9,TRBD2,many,TGTGCCAGCAGCGGGACTAGCGGCACAGATACGCAGTATTTT,CASSGTSGTDTQYF
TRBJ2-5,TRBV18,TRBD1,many,TGTGCCAGCTCTCTGACGAGACAGGGAGAGACCCAGTACTTC,CASSLTRQGETQYF
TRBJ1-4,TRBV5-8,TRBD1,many,TGTGCCAGCAGCTTGGTCGGACAGGGGGTCGGAAAACTGTTTTTT,CASSLVGQGVGKLFF
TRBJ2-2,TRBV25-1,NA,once,TGTGCCAGCAGTGAATACTGGGGTCCCCAGGGCTGTGCGAACACCGGGGAGCTGTTTTTT,CASSEYWGPQGCANTGELFF
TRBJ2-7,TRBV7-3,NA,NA,TGCGCCAGCAGTTCACTCCGGGAACCCGTTTACGAGCAGCACTTC,CASSSLREPVYEQHF
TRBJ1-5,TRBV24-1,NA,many,TGTGCCACCAGTGCCTCCCAAGGATGGGGGCCCCAGCATTTT,CATSASQGWGPQHF